Here is one T cell receptor beta chain with its context. Trimming stripped 6 bases from V and 1 base from J, with 18 bases between. Germline CDR1 reads MNHEY; CDR2 reads SMNVEV (reference sequence). The CDR3 is 16 amino acids. Peripheral blood, about 10 milliliters per donor, was collected. These data belong to a study of blood T cells in healthy people across ages. Alongside a J-beta primer mix, a sample-barcoded 5' primer served in a second PCR lasting about 7 to 11 cycles. TCRdb itself ran the 5' RACE reads through MiXCR, one entry per CDR3 protein. The sample includes 910,000 or so distinct CDR3 sequences, 51% of them seen just once.

Source material: blood. The V gene is TRBV27, the J gene TRBJ2-5, with D perhaps TRBD1 (5 bases). The sequence was collected from a woman in her fifties or sixties in good health. The CDR3 protein is CASSPVDTHIQETQYF. The CDR3, as DNA: TGTGCCAGCAGCCCCGTGGACACGCATATCCAAGAGACCCAGTACTTC.